The present TCR beta chain was sequenced within a study of blood T cell repertoires in COVID-19. Study in general: Samples taken during acute and convalescent COVID-19 were collected in the United States, Italy and Spain. PBMCs, B-cell-depleted T cells, or T cells were the source of the cDNA or gDNA that made up the material.

Original methodology: The assay estimated nucleated cells by amplifying reference gene primers. TCRdb's table, derived via immunoSEQ multiplex PCR, lists solely in-frame clones and lacks some. Clone size and V and J calls were adopted from that table, with D and trimming inferred from the DNA. The sample contains 130,000 to 150,000 clones, under 90% of which appear only once. V lost 7 bases to trimming and J lost 3 bases, with 10 bases between them. Germline CDR1 is DFQATT and CDR2 is SNEGSKA (reference sequence). The CDR3 is 11 residues long. The chain links TRBV20-1 to TRBJ2-7; D is unclear. The sequence was obtained from a human donor in a cohort sampled during active COVID-19. The specimen sequenced was peripheral blood. The CDR3 DNA reads as TGCAGTGTCAGGCAAAGCTACGAGCAGTACTTC. Amino acid sequence: CSVRQSYEQYF.